This TCR beta chain was observed in a study of blood T cell repertoires in COVID-19. Some clones are missing from TCRdb's copy, which holds only in-frame ones; the method was immunoSEQ multiplex PCR. The sample records some 50,000 clones, 84% being singletons. The germline V gene has CDR1 SGHTS and CDR2 YDEGEE. V was shortened by 2 bases and J by 6 bases, with 11 bases between the two germline ends. This CDR3 has 13 amino acids. The chain uses TRBV5-8 and TRBJ1-2, with D uncertain. Sequencing was performed on peripheral blood. This TCR derives from a man aged 50-60 years with acute or convalescent COVID-19. DNA of the CDR3: TGTGCCAGCAGCTTACGAACGTACAATGGCTACACCTTC. Its protein product is CASSLRTYNGYTF.